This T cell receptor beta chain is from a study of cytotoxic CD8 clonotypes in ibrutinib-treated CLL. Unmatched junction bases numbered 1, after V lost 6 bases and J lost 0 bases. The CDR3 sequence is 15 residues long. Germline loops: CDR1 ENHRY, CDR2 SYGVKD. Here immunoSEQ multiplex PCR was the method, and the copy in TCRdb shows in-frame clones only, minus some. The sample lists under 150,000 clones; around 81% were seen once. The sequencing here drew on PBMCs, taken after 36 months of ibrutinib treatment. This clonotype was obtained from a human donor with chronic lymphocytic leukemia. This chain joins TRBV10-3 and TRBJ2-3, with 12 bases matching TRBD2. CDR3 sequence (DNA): TGTGCCATCAGGGGGACTAGCGGGAGCACAGATACGCAGTATTTT. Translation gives CAIRGTSGSTDTQYF.